This entry features one T cell receptor (beta chain) sequence. The antigen remains unidentified. The data were obtained in a study of cytomegalovirus exposure and HLA in healthy donors. Overall study context: In a later analysis, it was reported that the roughly 120 validation repertoires had been produced on the same platform as the 550 to 850 repertoires belonging to the first cohort.

The CDR3 sequence is 15 residues long. The germline V gene has CDR1 SGHVS and CDR2 FQNEAQ. Trimming stripped 5 bases from V and 0 bases from J, with 14 bases between. Notes on the study in general: First-cohort TCR clusters tended to co-occur in the roughly 120 validation repertoires, a later analysis found. The study flagged approximately 180 TCR beta chains as cytomegalovirus-associated.

Here immunoSEQ multiplex PCR was the method, and the copy in TCRdb shows in-frame clones only, minus some. The sample consists of fewer than 150,000 clones, around 86% of them appearing once. The TCR originated in a man aged 18 to 30 in good health and CMV-seronegative. Sequenced input: PBMCs. The J gene is TRBJ2-7, the V gene TRBV7-8, with D perhaps matching TRBD2 (5 bases). Here the CDR3 reads CASSPNPGDSYEQYF. In nucleotides, the CDR3 is TGTGCCAGCAGCCCCAACCCCGGGGACTCCTACGAGCAGTACTTC.